This TCR beta chain was retrieved from a study of blood T cell repertoires in COVID-19. Across the whole study: Samples representing acute and convalescent COVID-19 were sourced from the United States, Italy and Spain.

This CDR3 is 19 amino acids long. The V segment lost 1 base and the J segment 2 bases; nucleotides outside the gene matches: 8. CDR1 is MGHRA and CDR2 is YSYEKL in the germline V gene. In the source study's methods: Reference gene primer amplification gave estimated nucleated cell counts. Using immunoSEQ multiplex PCR, the repertoire was profiled, and TCRdb retains in-frame clones only, with some absent. V and J calls and clone size are those listed in that table; D and trimming were worked out from the DNA. The sample includes around 100,000 clones, roughly 84% seen only once; the top ten take more than 5.5%.

This sequence originates from a human donor in a cohort sampled during active COVID-19. The sequencing input was peripheral blood. V and J are TRBV4-1 and TRBJ2-2; 12 bases match TRBD2. The CDR3 loop reads CASSQGTSGTITNTGELFF. DNA for the CDR3: TGCGCCAGCAGCCAAGGGACTAGCGGGACCATAACTAACACCGGGGAGCTGTTTTTT.